This passage covers 27 T cell receptor beta chains from one sample sequenced in a study of siplizumab effects on memory and regulatory T cells. Sequencing used immunoSEQ multiplex PCR; TCRdb keeps in-frame clones, though not all of them. Of approximately 1,000 clones in the sample, roughly 70% were seen once. Specimen: TEMRA CD8+ T cells sorted from blood. Indicated subset: unstimulated CD8+ CD45RA+ effector memory T cells. The receptor set was obtained from a human donor in good health.

The V call is TRBV2, the J call TRBJ1-2; D is unresolved. CDR1 and CDR2 from the germline V gene are SNHLY and FYNNEI. The V and J ends lost 9 bases and 4 bases respectively, with 18 bases between them. This CDR3 comprises 14 residues. The CDR3 loop reads CARFREREGYGYTF. The CDR3 bases are TGTGCCAGATTCCGGGAAAGGGAGGGCTATGGCTACACCTTC.

The chain recombines TRBV19 with TRBJ1-3; unclear D gene. The CDR3 length is 18 residues. V shed 3 bases and J shed 1 base, with 19 bases lying between them. The V gene's germline CDR1 is LNHDA and CDR2 SQIVND (reference sequence). The CDR3 is CASSIFAPTSVSGNTIYF. Here the CDR3 DNA reads TGTGCCAGTAGTATCTTCGCGCCTACCTCCGTTTCTGGAAACACCATATATTTT.

As to this clone: One junction end disagrees with the germline gene, perhaps due to a read error. The chain links TRBV4-3 to TRBJ2-3; tentatively, D is TRBD2 (7 bases). This CDR3 comprises 16 residues. The germline gives CDR1 LGHNA, CDR2 YSLEER. The CDR3 loop reads CASSQGGGPPTDTQYF. The CDR3 region has the DNA TGCGCCAGCAGTCAAGGGGGGGGGCCCCCCACGGATACGCAGTATTTT.

This clone was detected only once. The CDR3 bases are TGTGCCAGCAGCCCGACCAGCTCCTACGAGCAGTACTTC. Translation gives CASSPTSSYEQYF. The chain combines TRBV28 with TRBJ2-7; no reliable D call. This CDR3 region has 13 residues. V was trimmed by 6 bases and J by 0 bases, leaving 9 bases between them. CDR1 and CDR2 (germline): MDHEN, SYDVKM.

The rearrangement uses TRBV6-1 and TRBJ1-2; 8 nucleotides align to TRBD1. The V gene end was trimmed by 6 bases and the J gene end by 4 bases; junction bases not matched to a gene: 10. The CDR3 length is 15 residues. Per germline, CDR1 MNHNS and CDR2 SASEGT. CDR3 amino acids: CASSRRTGIFYGYTF. DNA of the CDR3: TGTGCCAGCAGCCGACGGACAGGGATTTTCTATGGCTACACCTTC.

This clone was seen a single time. The rearrangement joins TRBV7-6 to TRBJ1-3, with a possible D match to TRBD1 (5 bases). V was shortened by 2 bases and J by 4 bases, with 9 bases between the two germline ends. In germline, CDR1 is SGHVS, CDR2 FNYEAQ. The CDR3 is 14 amino acids. The CDR3 reads CASSLWGVGNTIYF. In DNA, the CDR3 is TGTGCCAGCAGCTTATGGGGGGTCGGAAACACCATATATTTT. The whole variable domain, filled in from reference TRBV7-6 and TRBJ1-3, reads GAGVSQSPRYKVTKRGQDVALRCDPISGHVSLYWYRQALGQGPEFLTYFNYEAQQDKSGLPNDRFSAERPEGSISTLTIQRTEQRDSAMYRCASSLWGVGNTIYFGEGSWLTVV.

The chain links TRBV5-4 to TRBJ2-7; D gene uncertain. Germline lookup yields CDR1 SGHNT and CDR2 YYREEE (reference sequence). This CDR3 comprises 15 residues. V gave up 0 bases and J gave up 2 bases, with 12 bases separating them. The CDR3 spells CASSLGRLRTYEQYF. CDR3 nucleotide sequence: TGTGCCAGCAGCTTGGGGCGTTTGAGGACCTACGAGCAGTACTTC.

This chain joins TRBV7-9 and TRBJ2-3; perhaps TRBD2 as D (6 bases). Germline V CDR1 and CDR2: SEHNR, FQNEAQ (reference sequence). CDR3 length: 14 amino acids. Trimming removed 8 bases at V and 6 bases at J, with 18 bases between. The CDR3 DNA reads TGTGCCAGCCGACCGGGACTCCGTGGGGATACGCAGTATTTT. It specifies CASRPGLRGDTQYF.

The rearrangement joins TRBV9 to TRBJ1-4; the D gene is possibly TRBD1 (5 bases). Deletions cut 1 base from V and 4 bases from J, with 11 bases between. The CDR3 contains 15 residues. CDR1 is SGDLS and CDR2 is YYNGEE in the germline V gene. The CDR3 DNA reads as TGTGCCAGCAGCGTAAATACAGGCGATAATGAAAAACTGTTTTTT. Protein product: CASSVNTGDNEKLFF.

V and J are TRBV10-3 and TRBJ2-5; 9 bases line up with TRBD2. The length of the CDR3 is 13 residues. CDR1 and CDR2 from the germline V gene are ENHRY and SYGVKD. V shed 6 bases, J shed 7 bases, and the junction held 6 bases outside the gene matches. The CDR3 spells CAIRNGTSRTQYF. In nucleotides, the CDR3 is TGTGCCATCAGAAACGGGACTAGCAGGACCCAGTACTTC.

This clone has only a few counts. The chain has TRBV7-9 and TRBJ2-2, with D perhaps given as TRBD1 or TRBD2 (5 bases each). The CDR3 spans 14 residues. V was cut by 6 bases and J by 5 bases, with 13 bases left in between. Germline CDR1 and CDR2: SEHNR and FQNEAQ (reference sequence). The DNA for the CDR3 is TGTGCCAGCAGTAGAGGGCAGGGAACCGGGGAGCTGTTTTTT. Amino acid sequence: CASSRGQGTGELFF.

This chain uses TRBV15 with TRBJ1-2; D is unresolved. V gave up 5 bases and J gave up 1 base, with 14 bases separating them. Looked up from germline, CDR1 is LNHNV and CDR2 is YYDKDF (reference sequence). This CDR3 spans 15 amino acids. The CDR3 reads CATSRRHYFNYGYTF. DNA for the CDR3: TGTGCCACCAGCCGAAGACACTACTTTAACTATGGCTACACCTTC.

The V and J genes are TRBV7-9 and TRBJ1-5; no definite D call. Deletions cut 4 bases from V and 13 bases from J, with 14 bases between. The germline V gene encodes CDR1 SEHNR and CDR2 FQNEAQ (reference sequence). The CDR3 extends over 12 amino acids. The CDR3 DNA follows: TGTGCCAGCAGCTCCGATGGTAGGTCTCAGCATTTT. It codes for CASSSDGRSQHF.

Only a few counts were recorded for this clone. V and J are TRBV11-2 and TRBJ2-7, with a tentative D call TRBD2 (6 bases). CDR1 SGHAT and CDR2 FQNNGV come from the germline V gene. This CDR3 has 11 amino acids. The V gene lost 7 bases and the J gene lost 4 bases, with 8 bases spanning the gap. CDR3 protein: CASTGVYEQYF. In nucleotides, the CDR3 is TGTGCCAGCACGGGGGTTTACGAGCAGTACTTC.

The chain links TRBV27 to TRBJ2-7; D may correspond to TRBD1 or TRBD2 (5 bases each). The CDR3 spans 16 residues. Between the trimmed V and J ends, which lost 5 bases and 2 bases, there was a span of 19 bases. The V gene's germline CDR1 is MNHEY and CDR2 SMNVEV (reference sequence). CDR3 DNA: TGTGCCAGCAGTCTAGGAAGGGACCAACCCCCCTACGAGCAGTACTTC. Its translation: CASSLGRDQPPYEQYF.

The chain joins TRBV30 to TRBJ1-1; 7 nucleotides align to TRBD1. Germline V gives CDR1 GTSNPN, CDR2 SVGIG (reference sequence). V shed 2 bases and J 7 bases; nucleotides not matched to a gene: 10. This CDR3 region has 14 residues. CDR3 region: CAWSPLLTGVEAFF. As DNA, the CDR3 is TGTGCCTGGAGTCCACTCCTCACAGGGGTTGAAGCTTTCTTT. The full variable domain, completed using reference TRBV30 and TRBJ1-1, is SQTIHQWPATLVQPVGSPLSLECTVEGTSNPNLYWYRQAAGRGLQLLFYSVGIGQISSEVPQNLSASRPQDRQFILSSKKLLLSDSGFYLCAWSPLLTGVEAFFGQGTRLTVV.

This chain links TRBV11-2 with TRBJ2-5; D is possibly TRBD2 (6 bases). The CDR3 is 14 amino acids. CDR1 and CDR2 from the germline V gene are SGHAT and FQNNGV. The V gene lost 5 bases and the J gene lost 2 bases, with 12 bases spanning the gap. The CDR3 region is CASSLGTLQETQYF. The CDR3 DNA is TGTGCCAGCAGCCTAGGGACTCTTCAAGAGACCCAGTACTTC.

The genes are TRBV2 and TRBJ2-7, with TRBD2 identical over 7 bases. With 2 bases clipped from V and 3 bases from J, the junction kept 10 bases outside the gene matches. CDR3 length: 16 amino acids. From germline, CDR1 is SNHLY and CDR2 FYNNEI. CDR3 in DNA: TGTGCCAGCAGTGAATTCGGGAGGAGATTTCTCTACGAGCAGTACTTC. Translation: CASSEFGRRFLYEQYF. The variable domain in full, with the rest retrieved from reference TRBV2 and TRBJ2-7, is EPEVTQTPSHQVTQMGQEVILRCVPISNHLYFYWYRQILGQKVEFLVSFYNNEISEKSEIFDDQFSVERPDGSNFTLKIRSTKLEDSAMYFCASSEFGRRFLYEQYFGPGTRLTVT.

This sequence joins TRBV14 and TRBJ1-2; tentative D call: TRBD1 (5 bases). Trimming removed 1 base from V and 5 bases from J, with 11 bases in between. The CDR3 is made up of 14 amino acids. Germline values: CDR1 SGHDN, CDR2 FVKESK. In DNA, the CDR3 is TGTGCCAGCAGCCAAGGCGACAGCTTATATGGCTACACCTTC. It yields the protein CASSQGDSLYGYTF.

The chain combines TRBV7-3 with TRBJ2-1, with D uncertain. The germline V and J ends were trimmed by 2 bases and 9 bases, with 5 bases remaining between them. Germline V gene sequence: CDR1 SGHTA, CDR2 FQGTGA. The CDR3 extends over 11 amino acids. CDR3 loop: CASSLGPEQFF. The CDR3 region has the DNA TGTGCCAGCAGCTTAGGTCCTGAGCAGTTCTTC.

This clone was detected a few times. This rearrangement joins TRBV11-2 to TRBJ1-4, with no clear D. The V and J ends lost 1 base and 2 bases respectively, with 8 bases between them. Germline values: CDR1 SGHAT, CDR2 FQNNGV. The CDR3 is made up of 15 amino acids. This chain's CDR3 is CASSLVGDTNEKLFF. In DNA form, the CDR3 reads TGTGCCAGCAGCTTAGTTGGAGACACTAATGAAAAACTGTTTTTT.

This sequence joins TRBV5-6 and TRBJ2-7; 8 positions agree with TRBD1. Germline CDR1 is SGHDT and CDR2 is YYEEEE. This CDR3 has 13 residues. V shed 1 base, J shed 5 bases, and the junction held 2 bases outside the gene matches. In nucleotides, the CDR3 is TGTGCCAGCAGCTTGCCGACAGGGGACGAGCAGTACTTC. This sequence encodes CASSLPTGDEQYF.

In this sample, this clone turned up a few times. The CDR3 sequence: CASSLWAGGEETQYF. The CDR3 DNA reads TGTGCCAGCAGTTTATGGGCGGGGGGGGAGGAGACCCAGTACTTC. This chain joins TRBV28 and TRBJ2-5; 9 nucleotides agree with TRBD2. Germline V lookup: CDR1 MDHEN, CDR2 SYDVKM. V shed 0 bases and J 5 bases; nucleotides not matched to a gene: 4. This CDR3 is built from 15 residues.

This chain links TRBV4-3 with TRBJ1-1; no clear D gene. Per germline, CDR1 LGHNA and CDR2 YSLEER. The CDR3 has 15 residues. The V end was cut by 4 bases, the J end by 0 bases, with 12 bases between. The CDR3 here is CASSPSVSLNTEAFF. DNA of the CDR3: TGCGCCAGCAGCCCGTCGGTGAGCCTGAACACTGAAGCTTTCTTT.

The rearrangement uses TRBV4-3 and TRBJ1-1; D is perhaps TRBD1 (5 bases). CDR3 length: 15 residues. Trimming took off 0 bases at V and 2 bases at J, with 10 bases between the two ends. From germline, CDR1 is LGHNA and CDR2 YSLEER. The CDR3 sequence is CASSQDRGFNTEAFF. CDR3 nucleotide sequence: TGCGCCAGCAGCCAAGATAGGGGCTTTAACACTGAAGCTTTCTTT.

The chain links TRBV2 to TRBJ2-5, with D uncertain. V lost 5 bases and J lost 0, with 10 bases in between. Germline loops: CDR1 SNHLY, CDR2 FYNNEI. The CDR3 runs to 14 residues. CDR3 in amino acids: CASSRTGYQETQYF. For the CDR3, the DNA is TGTGCCAGCAGTCGTACTGGGTACCAAGAGACCCAGTACTTC.

This chain uses TRBV11-2 with TRBJ2-7; 15 positions agree with TRBD2. Unmatched junction bases numbered 13, after V lost 4 bases and J lost 6 bases. The V gene's germline CDR1 is SGHAT and CDR2 FQNNGV. This CDR3 has 18 residues. CDR3 bases: TGTGCCAGCAGCTACGGACTAGCGGGGGGGGTACTCGGGCTCGAGCAGTACTTC. Translation gives CASSYGLAGGVLGLEQYF.